This T cell receptor beta chain comes out of a study (dated by TCRdb to 2013 to 2016). Notes on the research overall: The study set out to test whether tumor-infiltrating Tregs in breast cancer get recruited from blood Tregs or are instead converted in situ from other CD4+ T cell subsets. The paper's findings and limits, for the study overall: The validation in the larger cohort was limited to a single TCR beta V-J rearrangement instead of whole repertoires. Tumor memory CD4+ T cell TCR gene usage was found to cluster with blood and lymph node memory CD4+ cells and with lymph node naive CD4+ cells. Tumor-infiltrating Treg TCR alpha and beta sequences overlapped most with tumor naive CD4+ T cells, then with blood naive CD4+ T cells.

From V the trimming removes 1 base and from J it removes 7 bases, while the gene matches leave 6 bases of the junction unaccounted for. CDR1 SGHVS and CDR2 FNYEAQ are derived from the germline V gene. The CDR3 goes from the cysteine to the phenylalanine over 15 residues. Only the CDR3 DNA is retained, 45 bases long and in frame from the first base. Full-length TCR variable regions were amplified by 5' RACE PCR using constant-region reverse primers, and then by semi-nested PCR using Nested Universal Primer A. Using the ReliaPrep RNA Cell Miniprep System, total RNA was extracted, and the SMARTer RACE 5'/3' Kit was then used to reverse transcribe the RNA into 5'RACE-ready cDNA. An Illumina MiSeq was used to sequence the full-length TCR alpha and beta libraries, which had been barcoded with multiplex adaptors. Processing in the source paper ran as follows. Sequencing data were pooled across the five patients for each of nine subset-tissue groups and compared by unsupervised clustering of TCR gene usage. The Morisita-Horn index was used to calculate repertoire similarity, with shared sequences weighted by how much each contributed to each repertoire. Using fastp at Q25 and MiXCR, TCRdb reprocessed the public reads and kept productive beta chains. One record per CDR3 amino acid sequence lists the most common genes and DNA. None of the V and J calls come from the authors' own analysis; TCRdb made them. The sample table holds fewer than 65,000 distinct CDR3 sequences, of which under 35% were seen once. The top ten constitute about 2.5% of the sample.

Naive CD4+ T cells were purified with the Miltenyi Naive CD4+ T Cell Isolation kit, with Tregs depleted using CD25 microbeads. Tregs, naive and memory CD4+ T cells from tumor, blood and ipsilateral draining lymph nodes of about 5 breast cancer patients underwent full-length TCR alpha and beta sequencing. Tumor tissue and lymph nodes from ipsilateral axillary dissection were perfused with PBS, minced and digested with collagenase I and hyaluronidase. Sorted cell populations were confirmed by FACS to exceed 90% purity. Remarks on this clonotype: Its target antigen remains unknown. No much larger clone exists at a distance of one base, and base qualities are not known.

Specimen: tumor-infiltrating naive CD4+ T cells sorted from the breast tumor. The cell subset or site label on this specimen signifies: naive CD4+ T cells, CD4+CD45RA+CD25-. In this chain, TRBV7-6 is recombined with TRBJ2-1; TRBD2 agrees with 8 junctional bases. The sequence derives from a female donor with breast cancer. The nucleotides are TGTGCCAGCAGCTTAGTTCGGGGGGGGACGAATGAGCAGTTCTTC. This is translated as CASSLVRGGTNEQFF.